The 14 T cell receptor beta chains below come from one sample, sequenced in a study of immune evolution from preneoplasia to lung adenocarcinoma. Sequencing used immunoSEQ multiplex PCR; TCRdb keeps in-frame clones, though not all of them. The sample has about 9,900 clones; 70% to 90% are singletons. The sequenced material came from FFPE lung adenocarcinoma in situ tissue. The source is a person between 65 and 80 years old with lung adenocarcinoma.

Turning to this clone: The sample contains more than one DNA sequence encoding this CDR3. This sequence joins TRBV5-1 and TRBJ2-7; TRBD1 might be the D (5 bases). With 0 bases removed from V and 3 bases from J, the gap between germline ends came to 10 bases. Germline lookup yields CDR1 SGHRS and CDR2 YFSETQ. The CDR3 totals 14 residues. The CDR3 DNA follows: TGCGCCAGCAGCTTGGAAGGGCAGGGCTACGAGCAGTACTTC. Amino acids: CASSLEGQGYEQYF.

The rearrangement uses TRBV11-2 and TRBJ1-1, with no clear D. Trimming pared 5 bases from V and 11 bases from J, leaving 15 bases between. Germline CDR1 is SGHAT and CDR2 is FQNNGV. This CDR3 has 12 amino acids. CDR3 protein: CASSVIKGRAFF. In nucleotides, the CDR3 is TGTGCCAGCAGCGTAATAAAGGGTAGGGCTTTCTTT.

The chain is built from TRBV4-1 and TRBJ1-5; the D is unclear. Germline V lookup: CDR1 MGHRA, CDR2 YSYEKL. Trimming shortened V by 8 bases and J by 6 bases, and 11 bases separated the two germline ends. This CDR3 has 12 amino acids. The CDR3 here is CASGPDGQPQHF. The CDR3, as DNA: TGCGCCAGCGGTCCGGATGGTCAGCCCCAGCATTTT.

The gene calls are TRBV5-1 and TRBJ1-2; possible D gene TRBD1, 5 bases. The CDR3 is 15 amino acids. CDR1 is SGHRS and CDR2 is YFSETQ in the germline V gene. V lost 4 bases to trimming and J lost 6 bases, with 19 bases between them. CDR3 coding DNA: TGCGCCAGCAGCCCGACCGCTTTTGGGGGGGATGGCTACACCTTC. This translates into CASSPTAFGGDGYTF.

The chain uses TRBV15 and TRBJ1-6, with D uncertain. The CDR3 is 14 residues long. With 8 bases removed from V and 4 bases from J, the gap between germline ends came to 12 bases. Germline CDR1 reads LNHNV; CDR2 reads YYDKDF (reference sequence). CDR3 DNA: TGTGCCACCCGGTATCGAAGATATAATTCACCCCTCCACTTT. Its protein product is CATRYRRYNSPLHF. Using reference TRBV15 and TRBJ1-6 for the parts outside the CDR3, the full variable domain is DAMVIQNPRYQVTQFGKPVTLSCSQTLNHNVMYWYQQKSSQAPKLLFHYYDKDFNNEADTPDNFQSRRPNTSFCFLDIRSPGLGDTAMYLCATRYRRYNSPLHFGNGTRLTVT.

The chain recombines TRBV2 with TRBJ2-7; D remains unclear. The CDR3 extends over 11 amino acids. V lost 4 bases to trimming and J lost 1 base, with 2 bases between them. Germline V gives CDR1 SNHLY, CDR2 FYNNEI. CDR3 nucleotide sequence: TGTGCCAGCAGTGTATCCTACGAGCAGTACTTC. Translation gives CASSVSYEQYF.

The gene calls are TRBV9 and TRBJ2-3; TRBD1 is a possible D gene (6 bases). The CDR3 has 15 amino acids. CDR1 is SGDLS, CDR2 YYNGEE, per germline. V was pared by 4 bases and J by 2 bases, with 14 bases between. CDR3 amino acids: CASSLQGVDTDTQYF. The DNA of the CDR3 is TGTGCCAGCAGCTTACAGGGAGTAGACACAGATACGCAGTATTTT. Based on the CDR3 plus reference TRBV9 and TRBJ2-3, the full variable domain is DSGVTQTPKHLITATGQRVTLRCSPRSGDLSVYWYQQSLDQGLQFLIQYYNGEERAKGNILERFSAQQFPDLHSELNLSSLELGDSALYFCASSLQGVDTDTQYFGPGTRLTVL.

The chain uses TRBV5-4 and TRBJ2-1; 13 positions match TRBD2. Germline assignment: CDR1 SGHNT and CDR2 YYREEE (reference sequence). CDR3 length equals 17 residues. V shed 3 bases, J shed 6 bases, and the junction held 9 bases outside the gene matches. The CDR3 here is CASSSGWTSGGLNEQFF. The CDR3, as DNA: TGTGCCAGCAGCTCAGGTTGGACTAGCGGGGGACTCAATGAGCAGTTCTTC.

V and J are TRBV10-3 and TRBJ2-5; unclear D gene. The tail of the sequence fits TRBJ2-7 better, so the J call may be wrong. The CDR3 length is 14 residues. Germline CDR1 is ENHRY and CDR2 is SYGVKD. Here the CDR3 reads CAISLGGSSYEQYF. CDR3 DNA sequence: TGTGCCATCAGTCTTGGTGGCAGCTCCTACGAGCAGTACTTC.

The rearrangement uses TRBV28 and TRBJ2-7; the D gene is possibly TRBD1 (5 bases). V was trimmed by 7 bases and J by 5 bases, leaving 9 bases between them. The CDR3 is 11 residues long. From germline, CDR1 is MDHEN and CDR2 SYDVKM. The CDR3 reads CASTREHEQYF. The CDR3 bases are TGTGCCAGCACCAGGGAACACGAGCAGTACTTC.

V gene TRBV27 combines with J gene TRBJ1-4, with 11 nucleotides matching TRBD1. The length of the CDR3 is 14 residues. Germline V CDR1 and CDR2: MNHEY, SMNVEV (reference sequence). The V and J ends lost 7 bases and 9 bases, in that order; junction bases with no gene match: 7. CDR3 DNA: TGTGCCAGCACACTCGGACAGGGGGCTCAAAAACTGTTTTTT. Its protein is CASTLGQGAQKLFF.

This chain connects TRBV5-5 to TRBJ1-5; weak D call: TRBD1 (6 bases). CDR3 length: 14 amino acids. Germline V lookup: CDR1 SGHKS, CDR2 YYEKEE (reference sequence). Trimming removed 4 bases at V and 3 bases at J, with 11 bases between. CDR3 coding DNA: TGTGCCAGCAGCCGCCGGGACACCAATCAGCCCCAGCATTTT. Translation gives CASSRRDTNQPQHF.

V is TRBV29-1 and J is TRBJ1-5, with D possibly being TRBD1 (6 bases). The CDR3 extends over 13 amino acids. The V and J ends lost 6 bases and 7 bases respectively, with 16 bases between them. The germline CDR1 and CDR2 sequences are SQVTM and ANQGSEA. The CDR3 nucleotides read TGCAGCGTGGTACAGGGTTCAGGACAGCCCCAGCATTTT. Translated, it gives CSVVQGSGQPQHF.

The gene calls are TRBV6-5 and TRBJ2-7; D is perhaps TRBD1 or TRBD2 (5 bases each). The CDR3 sequence is 11 residues long. Germline lookup yields CDR1 MNHEY and CDR2 SVGAGI. V lost 8 bases to trimming and J lost 2 bases, with 7 bases between them. The CDR3 protein is CASRGPYEQYF. The CDR3 nucleotides read TGTGCCAGCCGGGGACCCTACGAGCAGTACTTC.